One and the same sample provided the 5 T cell receptor beta chains below, sequenced in a study of blood T cell repertoires in COVID-19. Libraries were prepared by immunoSEQ multiplex PCR; TCRdb keeps only in-frame clonotypes and omits some of them. The sample contains approximately 300,000 clones, under 90% of which appear only once. The sequenced sample was peripheral blood. These receptors were taken from a woman in her thirties with COVID-19, enrolled during active disease.

This CDR3 reads CASTSSNQPQHF. In DNA, the CDR3 is TGTGCCAGCACGAGTAGCAATCAGCCCCAGCATTTT. The chain combines TRBV2 with TRBJ1-5, with no clear D. Per germline, CDR1 SNHLY and CDR2 FYNNEI. V lost 7 bases and J 0 bases, leaving 4 bases between the germline ends. The CDR3 covers 12 residues.

This CDR3 reads CASKRDGKETQYF. The CDR3 DNA follows: TGTGCCAGCAAGCGGGACGGGAAAGAGACCCAGTACTTC. The chain joins TRBV2 to TRBJ2-5; 7 positions agree with TRBD2. This CDR3 is built from 13 residues. CDR1 SNHLY and CDR2 FYNNEI come from the germline V gene. The ends lost 7 bases at V and 3 bases at J; junction bases unmatched: 5. Complete variable domain (other parts from reference TRBV2 and TRBJ2-5): EPEVTQTPSHQVTQMGQEVILRCVPISNHLYFYWYRQILGQKVEFLVSFYNNEISEKSEIFDDQFSVERPDGSNFTLKIRSTKLEDSAMYFCASKRDGKETQYFGPGTRLLVL.

The chain recombines TRBV9 with TRBJ1-1; 9 positions agree with TRBD1. Per the germline V gene, CDR1 is SGDLS and CDR2 is YYNGEE. Trimming cost V 4 bases and J 1 base; bases outside gene matches: 8. The CDR3 consists of 16 residues. The chain's CDR3 is CASSPHRGLTNTEAFF. The CDR3 DNA is TGTGCCAGCAGCCCGCACAGGGGGCTGACGAACACTGAAGCTTTCTTT. The full variable domain, completed using reference TRBV9 and TRBJ1-1, is DSGVTQTPKHLITATGQRVTLRCSPRSGDLSVYWYQQSLDQGLQFLIQYYNGEERAKGNILERFSAQQFPDLHSELNLSSLELGDSALYFCASSPHRGLTNTEAFFGQGTRLTVV.

The chain uses TRBV27 and TRBJ2-1; 11 bases match TRBD2. Germline values: CDR1 MNHEY, CDR2 SMNVEV (reference sequence). V lost 1 base to trimming and J lost 6 bases; unmatched junction nucleotides: 14. The CDR3 spans 19 residues. This CDR3 reads CASSLLAGGPSGQRNEQFF. CDR3 coding DNA: TGTGCCAGCAGTTTATTAGCGGGGGGGCCATCTGGCCAACGCAATGAGCAGTTCTTC.

This chain connects TRBV28 to TRBJ1-3, with D uncertain. This CDR3 comprises 14 residues. The germline V gene has CDR1 MDHEN and CDR2 SYDVKM. V lost 6 bases, J lost 0 bases, and 9 bases lay in between. The CDR3 DNA follows: TGTGCCAGCAGGGAGGGATCCTCTGGAAACACCATATATTTT. The encoded protein is CASREGSSGNTIYF.